One and the same sample provided the 25 T cell receptor beta chains below, sequenced in a study of shared clonotypes between healthy human individuals. Only in-frame clones appear in the TCRdb table, and some are missing; sequencing was by immunoSEQ multiplex PCR. The repertoire consists of over a million clones, with 95% to 99% occurring once and the leading ten covering roughly 0.45%. The specimen was naive CD4+ T cells sorted from blood. Stated subset: CD45RA+ positively selected. The origin of the receptors is a man between 25 and 39 years old in good health.

This chain links TRBV18 with TRBJ2-5; D is perhaps TRBD2 (6 bases). Germline CDR1 is KGHSH and CDR2 is LQKENI. The CDR3 has 13 residues. Trimming took off 4 bases at V and 5 bases at J, with 11 bases between the two ends. CDR3 DNA sequence: TGTGCCAGCTCACTTTCAGGGAGGGAGACCCAGTACTTC. Residues: CASSLSGRETQYF. The whole variable domain, filled in from reference TRBV18 and TRBJ2-5, reads NAGVMQNPRHLVRRRGQEARLRCSPMKGHSHVYWYRQLPEEGLKFMVYLQKENIIDESGMPKERFSAEFPKEGPSILRIQQVVRGDSAAYFCASSLSGRETQYFGPGTRLLVL.

V is TRBV28 and J is TRBJ2-1; D remains ambiguous. This CDR3 has 14 residues. V lost 5 bases to trimming and J lost 7 bases, with 15 bases between them. Germline-derived CDR1 and CDR2 are MDHEN and SYDVKM. The CDR3 DNA is TGTGCCAGCAGTCTCCCGGGCTTTAGGAATGAGCAGTTCTTC. Residues: CASSLPGFRNEQFF.

This clone occurred once. Other DNA sequences in this sample translate to the same CDR3. The genes are TRBV5-1 and TRBJ2-1, with TRBD2 matching 10 bases. From germline, CDR1 is SGHRS and CDR2 YFSETQ. The CDR3 has 16 amino acids. J gave up 3 bases and V 2 bases, and 5 bases lay outside the gene matches. The CDR3 DNA reads TGCGCCAGCAGCTTTGGACTAGCGGTTAGCTACAATGAGCAGTTCTTC. The encoded protein is CASSFGLAVSYNEQFF.

The rearrangement links TRBV25-1 to TRBJ2-3, with a weak D call TRBD2 (6 bases). The CDR3 is 15 amino acids. The V gene's germline CDR1 is MGHDK and CDR2 SYGVNS. With 6 bases removed from V and 1 base from J, the gap between germline ends came to 14 bases. CDR3 region: CASRGLSSGTDTQYF. CDR3 DNA: TGTGCCAGCAGAGGACTATCCTCGGGCACAGATACGCAGTATTTT.

In regard to this clone: Different DNA sequences within this sample yield the same CDR3. The genes are TRBV7-2 and TRBJ2-6; a weak D match, TRBD2 (7 bases). Per the germline V gene, CDR1 is SGHTA and CDR2 is FQGNSA. This CDR3 contains 15 residues. The germline V and J ends were trimmed by 5 bases and 2 bases, with 10 bases remaining between them. In DNA form, the CDR3 reads TGTGCCAGCAGCCCGGGGGGCGCTGGGGCCAACGTCCTGACTTTC. It is translated as CASSPGGAGANVLTF. Using reference TRBV7-2 and TRBJ2-6 for the parts outside the CDR3, the full variable domain is GAGVSQSPSNKVTEKGKDVELRCDPISGHTALYWYRQSLGQGLEFLIYFQGNSAPDKSGLPSDRFSAERTGGSVSTLTIQRTQQEDSAVYLCASSPGGAGANVLTFGAGSRLTVL.

V usage is TRBV7-2 and J usage is TRBJ2-5, with 7 bases fitting TRBD1. The V gene end was trimmed by 5 bases and the J gene end by 5 bases; junction bases not matched to a gene: 5. CDR1 is SGHTA, CDR2 FQGNSA, per germline. This CDR3 contains 13 residues. Here the CDR3 DNA reads TGTGCCAGCAGCACTAACAGGGGTGAGACCCAGTACTTC. This sequence encodes CASSTNRGETQYF.

V and J are TRBV18 and TRBJ1-1; D might be TRBD1 (6 bases). Germline-derived CDR1 and CDR2 are KGHSH and LQKENI. CDR3 length: 16 residues. V gave up 3 bases and J gave up 2 bases, with 16 bases separating them. Written as DNA, the CDR3 is TGTGCCAGCTCACCGATCGCATCAGGGACAAACACTGAAGCTTTCTTT. Translating it yields CASSPIASGTNTEAFF.

The chain employs TRBV7-9 and TRBJ2-1; 9 bases map to TRBD2. The ends lost 5 bases at V and 6 bases at J; junction bases unmatched: 8. CDR1 SEHNR and CDR2 FQNEAQ come from the germline V gene (reference sequence). There are 15 residues in the CDR3. The CDR3 spells CASSPSGRILNEQFF. CDR3 DNA: TGTGCCAGCAGCCCGAGCGGGAGGATCCTCAATGAGCAGTTCTTC.

The J gene is TRBJ1-5, the V gene TRBV10-3; 10 bases line up with TRBD1. Unmatched junction bases numbered 7, after V lost 0 bases and J lost 8 bases. Germline V gene lookup returns CDR1 ENHRY and CDR2 SYGVKD. The CDR3 runs to 16 residues. Written as DNA, the CDR3 is TGTGCCATCAGTGAGTCGATATGGGACAGGGGAAAGCCCCAGCATTTT. Amino acid sequence: CAISESIWDRGKPQHF.

V gene TRBV18 combines with J gene TRBJ2-5; TRBD1 or TRBD2 may be the D gene (5 bases each). The V end lost 1 base, the J end lost 1 base, and 10 bases lay between the germline ends. Germline lookup yields CDR1 KGHSH and CDR2 LQKENI. The length of the CDR3 is 15 residues. This chain's CDR3 is CASSPLKGSQETQYF. The CDR3 DNA sequence: TGTGCCAGCTCACCACTCAAGGGGAGCCAAGAGACCCAGTACTTC.

This sequence joins TRBV28 and TRBJ2-1, with 8 bases identical to TRBD1. CDR1 and CDR2 from the germline V gene are MDHEN and SYDVKM. J was trimmed by 2 bases and V by 4 bases; bases with no gene match: 7. This CDR3 region has 16 residues. The CDR3 is CASSSTGQVAYNEQFF. CDR3 nucleotides: TGTGCCAGCAGTTCCACGGGACAGGTCGCCTACAATGAGCAGTTCTTC.

V gene TRBV9 combines with J gene TRBJ1-2; TRBD1 matches 7 bases. In germline, CDR1 is SGDLS, CDR2 YYNGEE. CDR3 length equals 13 residues. V dropped 4 bases and J dropped 7; count of bases not matched to a gene: 7. The CDR3 reads CASSPTGQVGYTF. CDR3 bases: TGTGCCAGCAGCCCTACCGGACAGGTTGGCTACACCTTC.

J is TRBJ1-2 and V is TRBV2; 9 bases align to TRBD1. The CDR3 runs 14 residues. CDR1 SNHLY and CDR2 FYNNEI come from the germline V gene. With V trimmed by 3 bases and J by 2 bases, 1 base remained unmatched. The CDR3 bases are TGTGCCAGCAGTGAGGGGACAGGGAACTATGGCTACACCTTC. Encoded protein: CASSEGTGNYGYTF.

The gene calls are TRBV5-1 and TRBJ2-3; 8 nucleotides align to TRBD2. Germline assignment: CDR1 SGHRS and CDR2 YFSETQ. V shed 0 bases and J 1 base; nucleotides not matched to a gene: 7. CDR3 length equals 17 residues. CDR3 sequence (DNA): TGCGCCAGCAGCTTGGCCCCGGGGGGGCTGGGCACAGATACGCAGTATTTT. It yields the protein CASSLAPGGLGTDTQYF. Full variable domain (remainder filled in from reference TRBV5-1 and TRBJ2-3): KAGVTQTPRYLIKTRGQQVTLSCSPISGHRSVSWYQQTPGQGLQFLFEYFSETQRNKGNFPGRFSGRQFSNSRSEMNVSTLELGDSALYLCASSLAPGGLGTDTQYFGPGTRLTVL.

This clone showed up just once. The chain uses TRBV7-3 and TRBJ2-2; D gene ambiguous. The V and J ends lost 1 base and 6 bases respectively, with 9 bases between them. Germline V gene lookup returns CDR1 SGHTA and CDR2 FQGTGA. CDR3 size: 14 residues. The CDR3 coding sequence is TGTGCCAGCAGCTTAAATGTAGGATCCGGGGAGCTGTTTTTT. This encodes CASSLNVGSGELFF. The full variable domain, completed using reference TRBV7-3 and TRBJ2-2, is GAGVSQTPSNKVTEKGKYVELRCDPISGHTALYWYRQSLGQGPEFLIYFQGTGAADDSGLPNDRFFAVRPEGSVSTLKIQRTERGDSAVYLCASSLNVGSGELFFGEGSRLTVL.

The rearrangement links TRBV6-6 to TRBJ2-1; the match to TRBD2 covers 7 bases. Looked up from germline, CDR1 is MNHNY and CDR2 is SVGAGI (reference sequence). The CDR3 length is 14 residues. After removal of 6 bases from V and 7 bases from J, the junction contained 9 bases not matched to a gene. The CDR3 spells CASRGEGTTNEQFF. CDR3 bases: TGTGCCAGCAGGGGGGAGGGGACTACGAATGAGCAGTTCTTC.

This clone was observed once. This rearrangement joins TRBV6-5 to TRBJ2-7; 7 bases fit TRBD1. The CDR3 totals 11 residues. J gave up 8 bases and V 6 bases, and 4 bases lay outside the gene matches. The germline CDR1 and CDR2 sequences are MNHEY and SVGAGI. CDR3 coding DNA: TGTGCCAGCAGAAACAGGGGCAAGCAGTACTTC. It encodes CASRNRGKQYF.

This chain joins TRBV29-1 and TRBJ2-4, with TRBD2 identical over 8 bases. The germline V gene has CDR1 SQVTM and CDR2 ANQGSEA. The trim removed 4 bases at V and 11 bases at J, leaving 7 bases unmatched. CDR3 size: 12 residues. This CDR3 reads CSVGVAGTFQYF. In DNA, the CDR3 is TGCAGCGTTGGTGTAGCGGGAACCTTTCAGTACTTC.

Here the CDR3 reads CASRGGFYEQYF. Written as DNA, the CDR3 is TGTGCCAGCCGAGGGGGCTTCTACGAGCAGTACTTC. The chain has TRBV27 and TRBJ2-7; TRBD1 matches 7 bases. Germline values: CDR1 MNHEY, CDR2 SMNVEV (reference sequence). V was clipped by 8 bases and J by 3 bases; unmatched bases: 4. The CDR3 spans 12 residues.

On this clone itself: The sample has other DNA sequences that encode this CDR3 too. This chain connects TRBV18 to TRBJ2-1, with no clear D. The CDR3 totals 13 residues. Germline CDR1 and CDR2: KGHSH and LQKENI. V gave up 4 bases and J gave up 2 bases, with 6 bases separating them. The CDR3 loop is CASSLSPYNEQFF. CDR3 sequence (DNA): TGTGCCAGCTCACTCTCCCCCTACAATGAGCAGTTCTTC.

The chain links TRBV27 to TRBJ2-1; TRBD2 matches 9 bases. The CDR3 spans 15 residues. The germline V gene has CDR1 MNHEY and CDR2 SMNVEV (reference sequence). V shed 4 bases, J shed 6 bases, and the junction held 7 bases outside the gene matches. DNA of the CDR3: TGTGCCAGCAGTTCCCGGGGTAGCGGGAGCAATGAGCAGTTCTTC. Its protein product is CASSSRGSGSNEQFF.

The chain is built from TRBV28 and TRBJ2-1; 9 nucleotides line up with TRBD2. Germline V gene lookup returns CDR1 MDHEN and CDR2 SYDVKM. With 5 bases clipped from V and 7 bases from J, the junction kept 6 bases outside the gene matches. The CDR3 covers 14 residues. The CDR3 loop is CASSPAGGQNEQFF. In DNA form, the CDR3 reads TGTGCCAGCAGTCCCGCGGGAGGGCAGAATGAGCAGTTCTTC.

V gene TRBV15 combines with J gene TRBJ1-2, with 10 bases lining up with TRBD1. V was clipped by 1 base and J by 6 bases; unmatched bases: 11. The CDR3 contains 17 residues. Germline V gene lookup returns CDR1 LNHNV and CDR2 YYDKDF (reference sequence). The CDR3 coding sequence is TGTGCCACCAGCAGAGGCGCCCCCGGGACAGGGGATAATGGCTACACCTTC. Translation: CATSRGAPGTGDNGYTF.

The chain couples TRBV28 to TRBJ1-2, with 7 nucleotides matching TRBD1. The trim removed 10 bases at V and 2 bases at J, leaving 13 bases unmatched. CDR1 MDHEN and CDR2 SYDVKM come from the germline V gene. This CDR3 has 15 residues. The CDR3 protein is CATPTKTGTNYGYTF. The CDR3 DNA reads as TGTGCCACACCTACCAAGACAGGGACCAACTATGGCTACACCTTC.

The V gene is TRBV28, the J gene TRBJ2-7; D is possibly TRBD2 (5 bases). Germline V gives CDR1 MDHEN, CDR2 SYDVKM. Trimming pared 3 bases from V and 1 base from J, leaving 19 bases between. This CDR3 region has 17 residues. The CDR3 region is CASSFLWTFDSSYEQYF. For the CDR3, the DNA is TGTGCCAGCAGTTTCCTCTGGACTTTCGACTCGTCCTACGAGCAGTACTTC.